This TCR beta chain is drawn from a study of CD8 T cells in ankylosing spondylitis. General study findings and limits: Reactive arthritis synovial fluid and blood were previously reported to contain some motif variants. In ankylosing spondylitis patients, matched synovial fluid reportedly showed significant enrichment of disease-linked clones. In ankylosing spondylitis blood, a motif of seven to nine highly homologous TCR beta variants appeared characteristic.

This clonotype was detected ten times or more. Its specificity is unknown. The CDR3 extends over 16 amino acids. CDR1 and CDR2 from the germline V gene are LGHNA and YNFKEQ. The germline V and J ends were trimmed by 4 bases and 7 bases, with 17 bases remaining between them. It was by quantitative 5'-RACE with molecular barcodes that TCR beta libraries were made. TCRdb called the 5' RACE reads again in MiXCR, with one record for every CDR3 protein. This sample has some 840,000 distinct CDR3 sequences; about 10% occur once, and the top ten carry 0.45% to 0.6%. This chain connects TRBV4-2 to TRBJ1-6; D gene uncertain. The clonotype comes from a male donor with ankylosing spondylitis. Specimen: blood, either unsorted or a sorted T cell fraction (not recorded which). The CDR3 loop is CASSREAGVRNSPLHF. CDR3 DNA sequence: TGTGCCAGCAGCCGGGAAGCCGGAGTGAGGAATTCACCCCTCCACTTT.